Below, one T cell receptor (beta chain) is given with its context. TCRdb re-called the 5' RACE reads; every CDR3 protein appears as one record, without DNA. This table holds fewer than 550,000 distinct CDR3 sequences. This CDR3 region has 13 residues. The germline CDR1 and CDR2 sequences are LGHDT and YNNKEL (reference sequence). This sample was taken from a study of monozygotic twins with inflammatory bowel disease. V and J are TRBV3-1 and TRBJ1-1; TCRdb's assignment of TRBD1 cannot be checked, as there is no DNA. Sequencing used blood. The origin of this receptor is a human donor with ulcerative colitis or Crohn's disease, or a healthy co-twin of an affected twin (not recorded which). CDR3 region: CASSSVPNTEAFF. The full variable domain, completed using reference TRBV3-1 and TRBJ1-1, is DTAVSQTPKYLVTQMGNDKSIKCEQNLGHDTMYWYKQDSKKFLKIMFSYNNKELIINETVPNRFSPKSPDKAHLNLHINSLELGDSAVYFCASSSVPNTEAFFGQGTRLTVV.